The 11 T cell receptor beta chains given below trace back to one sample, sequenced in a study of T cells after yellow fever vaccination. TCRdb re-called the 5' RACE reads through MiXCR, storing one row per CDR3 protein. The sample has 300,000 to 350,000 distinct CDR3 sequences, 9.5% to 12% seen once. The specimen was CD4+ T cells sorted from PBMCs, collected 45 days after the yellow fever booster vaccination. Receptors were obtained from a man aged 18 to 30 who received the YFV17D yellow fever vaccine.

The chain joins TRBV12-3 or TRBV12-4 to TRBJ2-2, with TRBD1 matching over 7 bases. This CDR3 has 14 residues. The V segment lost 8 bases and the J segment 2 bases; nucleotides outside the gene matches: 5. The CDR3 region is CASGGQPNTGELFF. CDR3 in DNA: TGTGCCAGCGGGGGACAGCCAAACACCGGGGAGCTGTTTTTT.

J is TRBJ2-3 and V is TRBV5-4; TRBD1 aligns across 9 bases. Germline V CDR1 and CDR2: SGHNT, YYREEE (reference sequence). J gave up 2 bases and V 2 bases, and 6 bases lay outside the gene matches. The length of the CDR3 is 16 residues. CDR3 DNA: TGTGCCAGCAGCTTACGGACAGGGGCTTACACAGATACGCAGTATTTT. This sequence encodes CASSLRTGAYTDTQYF.

In this sample, this clonotype turned up a few times. This chain links TRBV7-2 with TRBJ2-7; D assignment may be TRBD1 or TRBD2 (6 bases each). Germline V lookup: CDR1 SGHTA, CDR2 FQGNSA. V was trimmed by 5 bases and J by 6 bases, leaving 17 bases between them. The CDR3 length is 14 residues. CDR3 residues: CASSQRGARREQYF. Written as DNA, the CDR3 is TGTGCCAGCAGCCAAAGGGGGGCTCGACGCGAGCAGTACTTC. Full variable domain (outside the CDR3, taken from reference TRBV7-2 and TRBJ2-7): GAGVSQSPSNKVTEKGKDVELRCDPISGHTALYWYRQSLGQGLEFLIYFQGNSAPDKSGLPSDRFSAERTGGSVSTLTIQRTQQEDSAVYLCASSQRGARREQYFGPGTRLTVT.

CDR3 nucleotides: TGCAGTGCTAGGCGGGACAGCCGATCTGGGGCCAACGTCCTGACTTTC. Encoded protein: CSARRDSRSGANVLTF. The gene calls are TRBV20-1 and TRBJ2-6; possibly TRBD1 for D (7 bases). The CDR3 runs to 16 residues. V was pared by 3 bases and J by 1 base, with 13 bases between. Germline V CDR1 and CDR2: DFQATT, SNEGSKA (reference sequence).

At least ten counts were recorded for this clonotype. V is TRBV5-1 and J is TRBJ2-7; 7 nucleotides agree with TRBD2. Trimming cost V 7 bases and J 6 bases; bases outside gene matches: 13. The length of the CDR3 is 14 residues. Per germline, CDR1 SGHRS and CDR2 YFSETQ. The CDR3 reads CASQAGDYGGEQYF. CDR3 DNA sequence: TGCGCCAGCCAGGCGGGGGACTACGGTGGCGAGCAGTACTTC. Filled out from reference TRBV5-1 and TRBJ2-7, the complete variable domain reads KAGVTQTPRYLIKTRGQQVTLSCSPISGHRSVSWYQQTPGQGLQFLFEYFSETQRNKGNFPGRFSGRQFSNSRSEMNVSTLELGDSALYLCASQAGDYGGEQYFGPGTRLTVT.

This clonotype occurred a few times. The chain recombines TRBV6-5 with TRBJ2-3, with a possible D match to TRBD2 (6 bases). Trimming removed 6 bases at V and 5 bases at J, with 12 bases between. The CDR3 sequence is 13 residues long. CDR1 is MNHEY, CDR2 SVGAGI, per germline. Written as DNA, the CDR3 is TGTGCCAGCAGGGAACCGGGGGTAGATACGCAGTATTTT. This sequence encodes CASREPGVDTQYF.

V gene TRBV20-1 combines with J gene TRBJ1-6; the match to TRBD1 covers 10 bases. CDR1 is DFQATT and CDR2 is SNEGSKA in the germline V gene (reference sequence). J lost 11 bases, V lost 1 base, and 8 bases had no gene match. CDR3 length: 15 residues. CDR3 protein: CSARAWDRGLAPLHF. CDR3 in DNA: TGCAGTGCTAGAGCCTGGGACAGGGGATTAGCACCCCTCCACTTT.

The V and J genes are TRBV6-5 and TRBJ2-1; tentative D call: TRBD2 (7 bases). The CDR3 has 15 amino acids. V lost 5 bases, J lost 8 bases, and 19 bases lay in between. CDR1 and CDR2 from the germline V gene are MNHEY and SVGAGI. The DNA for the CDR3 is TGTGCCAGCAGTGTGGGGGGGGGGCCCTTCTATGAGCAGTTCTTC. Amino acids: CASSVGGGPFYEQFF.

This rearrangement joins TRBV7-2 to TRBJ1-1; maybe TRBD1 (6 bases). The CDR3 has 15 residues. The ends were cut back, 5 bases at V and 3 bases at J, with 16 bases in the middle. From germline, CDR1 is SGHTA and CDR2 FQGNSA. This chain's CDR3 is CASSPNFSGDTEAFF. Here the CDR3 DNA reads TGTGCCAGCAGCCCCAACTTTTCAGGGGACACTGAAGCTTTCTTT.

This clonotype was detected only a few times. CDR3 in amino acids: CSVRQGAMNTEAFF. CDR3 nucleotide sequence: TGCAGCGTCCGACAGGGGGCCATGAACACTGAAGCTTTCTTT. This chain connects TRBV29-1 to TRBJ1-1, with 10 bases aligning to TRBD1. Germline values: CDR1 SQVTM, CDR2 ANQGSEA. V was clipped by 6 bases and J by 0 bases; unmatched bases: 4. This CDR3 is built from 14 residues.

This clonotype came up a few times. The gene calls are TRBV24-1 and TRBJ2-3; D unclear. Germline assignment: CDR1 KGHDR and CDR2 SFDVKD. The CDR3 extends over 15 amino acids. V lost 0 bases and J 4 bases, leaving 10 bases between the germline ends. CDR3: CATSDLQPTPDTQYF. The CDR3, as DNA: TGTGCCACCAGTGATTTGCAACCCACACCAGATACGCAGTATTTT.